A single sample is the source of the 10 T cell receptor beta chains below, sequenced in a study of T cells in women clearing cervical HPV infection. Sequenced by immunoSEQ multiplex PCR; TCRdb stores in-frame clones only, minus some. The listing records under 40,000 clones. Material: blood buffy coat. The receptors originated from a woman aged 18-69 years with a cervical HPV16 infection that either progressed to CIN3+ or cleared (not recorded which).

A word on this clone: The read ends 3 residues before the CDR3 terminus; that terminus is restored from the germline J gene. This rearrangement joins TRBV30 to TRBJ2-4, with 8 bases lining up with TRBD1. This CDR3 comprises 11 residues. Per the germline V gene, CDR1 is GTSNPN and CDR2 is SVGIG (reference sequence). The CDR3 bases that were read are TGTGCCTGGACGACAGGGGTGAGT. This sequence encodes CAWTTGVS. The full CDR3 is CAWTTGVSQYF.

As regards this clone: The DNA ends 3 residues before the CDR3 does, and the rest of the CDR3 is filled in from the germline J gene. This rearrangement joins TRBV5-1 to TRBJ2-1; the match to TRBD2 covers 7 bases. V shed 0 bases, J shed 0 bases, and the junction held 3 bases outside the gene matches. CDR1 SGHRS and CDR2 YFSETQ come from the germline V gene. This CDR3 has 16 amino acids. CDR3 region: CASSLVGGSSYNEQFF. Partial CDR3 DNA: TGCGCCAGCAGCTTGGTAGGCGGGAGCTCCTACAATGAG.

A note on this clone: The read gets to within 3 residues of the CDR3 end, and the germline J gene fills in the rest. The chain combines TRBV7-2 with TRBJ2-4; the D call may be TRBD1 or TRBD2 (5 bases each). The CDR3 loop spans 13 amino acids. CDR1 SGHTA and CDR2 FQGNSA come from the germline V gene. The CDR3 loop is CASSRGANYGQYF. The covered CDR3 bases are TGTGCCAGCAGCCGAGGGGCGAACTATGGT. Full variable domain (remainder filled in from reference TRBV7-2 and TRBJ2-4): GAGVSQSPSNKVTEKGKDVELRCDPISGHTALYWYRQSLGQGLEFLIYFQGNSAPDKSGLPSDRFSAERTGGSVSTLTIQRTQQEDSAVYLCASSRGANYGQYFGAGTRLSVL.

A word on this clone: The DNA ends 3 residues before the CDR3 does, and the rest of the CDR3 is filled in from the germline J gene. V and J are TRBV20-1 and TRBJ2-3, with 7 bases aligning to TRBD2. The CDR3 covers 14 residues. The V segment lost 6 bases and the J segment 4 bases; nucleotides outside the gene matches: 10. CDR1 is DFQATT, CDR2 SNEGSKA, per germline (reference sequence). Partial CDR3 DNA: TGCAGTGCCCTCCGCGGGGGAGGTGCAGATACG. Its translation is CSALRGGGADT. The complete CDR3 protein is CSALRGGGADTQYF.

As concerns this clone: The read gets to within 3 residues of the CDR3 end, and the germline J gene fills in the rest. The chain has TRBV7-3 and TRBJ1-2, with TRBD1 matching 9 bases. The germline gives CDR1 SGHTA, CDR2 FQGTGA. This CDR3 has 13 residues. Trimming at V came to 5 bases and at J to 5 bases, leaving 3 bases not matched to a gene. This CDR3 is CASSQGQGYGYTF. The sequenced CDR3 bases are TGTGCCAGCAGCCAGGGACAGGGTTATGGC.

As for this clone: Read sequence stops 3 residues before the CDR3 end, and the germline J gene provides the missing end. V usage is TRBV5-1 and J usage is TRBJ1-3, with TRBD1 matching over 8 bases. CDR3 size: 14 residues. Germline trimming cut 6 bases from V and 4 bases from J; bases unmatched to any gene: 6. The V gene's germline CDR1 is SGHRS and CDR2 YFSETQ. The part of the CDR3 DNA that was read is TGCGCCAGCACCCGGACAGGGCCCGGAAACACC. As protein: CASTRTGPGNT. The full CDR3 protein reads CASTRTGPGNTIYF.

Concerning this clone itself: Sequencing ends 3 residues short of the CDR3 end; the germline J gene provides the rest. The V call is TRBV13, the J call TRBJ2-7; the match to TRBD1 covers 7 bases. The CDR3 length is 13 residues. Germline lookup yields CDR1 PRHDT and CDR2 FYEKMQ (reference sequence). V lost 8 bases to trimming and J lost 0 bases; unmatched junction nucleotides: 4. Incomplete CDR3 DNA: TGTGCCAGCGCAAGGGACAGCTCCTACGAG. Translated: CASARDSSYE. The CDR3, in full, reads CASARDSSYEQYF.

As regards this clone: The read stops 3 residues short of the end of the CDR3; the missing end is completed from the germline J gene. The rearrangement uses TRBV24-1 and TRBJ2-7; 14 positions match TRBD2. CDR1 and CDR2 from the germline V gene are KGHDR and SFDVKD. The CDR3 is made up of 16 amino acids. The V segment lost 3 bases and the J segment 6 bases; nucleotides outside the gene matches: 6. The CDR3 sequence: CATSDATSGRGGEQYF. The CDR3 bases that were read are TGTGCCACCAGTGATGCGACTAGCGGGAGGGGTGGCGAG.

A note on this clone: The CDR3 end lies 3 residues beyond the end of the read and is filled in from the germline J gene. The chain has TRBV30 and TRBJ1-4; 8 bases align to TRBD1. The CDR3 is 17 residues long. CDR1 and CDR2 (germline): GTSNPN, SVGIG (reference sequence). The CDR3 spells CACLGQGLGSYNSPLFF. Incomplete CDR3 DNA: TGTGCCTGCCTAGGACAGGGTTTAGGCTCCTATAATTCACCA.

Comments on this clone: The read stops 3 residues short of the end of the CDR3; the missing end is completed from the germline J gene. This rearrangement joins TRBV7-6 to TRBJ2-7; 8 bases are shared with TRBD1. Trimming took 5 bases from V and 4 from J; bases not matched to a gene: 7. Germline V gene data show CDR1 as SGHVS and CDR2 as FNYEAQ. The CDR3 extends over 14 amino acids. The CDR3 sequence: CASSPLWDRYEQYF. Partial CDR3 DNA: TGTGCCAGCAGCCCCCTATGGGACAGGTACGAG. The full variable domain, rest sourced from reference TRBV7-6 and TRBJ2-7, is GAGVSQSPRYKVTKRGQDVALRCDPISGHVSLYWYRQALGQGPEFLTYFNYEAQQDKSGLPNDRFSAERPEGSISTLTIQRTEQRDSAMYRCASSPLWDRYEQYFGPGTRLTVT.